This is a list of T cell receptor beta chains from one sample in a study of response to subunit inactivated influenza vaccine. From the RT-PCR reads, TCRdb called clonotypes with MiXCR, one entry per CDR3 protein. Of more than 150,000 distinct CDR3 sequences in the sample, around 9% were seen once. The sample in question was non-naive T cells sorted from PBMCs, obtained on the day of vaccination. The receptors shown here come from a man aged 45-65 years who received an inactivated influenza vaccine. Each CDR3 is given with its conserved first and last residue. The order of the fields is V gene, clone size, D gene, J gene, CDR3 protein, CDR3 DNA. A D gene is named only where the DNA matches it firmly. Only some rows state a clone size, as once, few, many or a class for expanded clones.

TRBV2	.	.	TRBJ1-1	CASTMTPEGAFF	TGTGCCAGTACAATGACGCCAGAAGGAGCTTTCTTT
TRBV20-1	few	.	TRBJ2-7	CSARDFKTYEQYF	TGCAGTGCTAGAGACTTCAAAACCTACGAGCAGTACTTC
TRBV19	few	.	TRBJ2-7	CASSMNGVSYEQYF	TGTGCCAGTAGTATGAATGGCGTCTCCTACGAGCAGTACTTC
TRBV29-1	.	TRBD1	TRBJ2-5	CSVRQGAGAETQYF	TGCAGCGTTAGACAGGGGGCCGGGGCGGAGACCCAGTACTTC
TRBV9	.	.	TRBJ2-2	CASSTKPAGELFF	TGTGCCAGCAGCACCAAGCCCGCCGGGGAGCTGTTTTTT
TRBV10-3	many	TRBD1	TRBJ2-5	CAIRETGTEETQYF	TGTGCCATCAGGGAAACCGGGACAGAAGAGACCCAGTACTTC
TRBV10-3	few	.	TRBJ1-6	CATSETVNSPLHF	TGTGCCACCTCTGAGACAGTGAATTCACCCCTCCACTTT
TRBV14	few	TRBD1	TRBJ1-1	CASSRYPGQLNTEAFF	TGTGCCAGCAGCCGGTATCCGGGACAGCTGAACACTGAAGCTTTCTTT
TRBV11-2	.	.	TRBJ2-1	CASSMIKGRFSHNEQFF	TGTGCCAGCAGCATGATTAAGGGGCGCTTTTCCCACAATGAGCAGTTCTTC
TRBV7-2	few	.	TRBJ2-3	CASSLDRRTTDTQYF	TGTGCCAGCAGCTTAGATAGGAGAACCACAGATACGCAGTATTTT
TRBV12-3/TRBV12-4	few	TRBD1	TRBJ1-5	CASSKTGIRNQPQHF	TGTGCCAGCAGCAAGACAGGGATACGCAATCAGCCCCAGCATTTT
TRBV24-1	few	.	TRBJ2-1	CATSDADSNEQFF	TGTGCCACCAGTGATGCAGACAGCAATGAGCAGTTCTTC